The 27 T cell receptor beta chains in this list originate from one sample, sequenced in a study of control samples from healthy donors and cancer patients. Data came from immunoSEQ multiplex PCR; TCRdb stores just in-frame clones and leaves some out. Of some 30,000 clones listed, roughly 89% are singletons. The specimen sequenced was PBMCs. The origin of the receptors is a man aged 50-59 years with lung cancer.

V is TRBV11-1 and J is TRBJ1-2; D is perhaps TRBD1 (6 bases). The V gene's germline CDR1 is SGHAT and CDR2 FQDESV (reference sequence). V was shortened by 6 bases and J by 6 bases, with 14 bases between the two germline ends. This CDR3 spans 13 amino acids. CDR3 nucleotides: TGTGCCAGCAGGGCAACAGGGAGCGATGGCTACACCTTC. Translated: CASRATGSDGYTF.

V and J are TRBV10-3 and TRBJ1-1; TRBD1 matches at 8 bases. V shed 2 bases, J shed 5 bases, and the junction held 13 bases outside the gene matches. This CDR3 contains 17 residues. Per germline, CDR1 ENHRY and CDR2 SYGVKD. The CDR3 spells CAISEGTGRTGRTEAFF. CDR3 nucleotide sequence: TGTGCCATCAGTGAGGGGACCGGGAGGACAGGGAGGACTGAAGCTTTCTTT.

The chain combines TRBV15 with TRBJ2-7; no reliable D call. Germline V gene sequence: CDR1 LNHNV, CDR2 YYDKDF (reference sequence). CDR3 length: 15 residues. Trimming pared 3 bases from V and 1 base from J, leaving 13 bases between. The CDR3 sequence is CATSSSFLKSYEQYF. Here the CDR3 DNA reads TGTGCCACCAGCAGCAGTTTCCTTAAGTCCTACGAGCAGTACTTC.

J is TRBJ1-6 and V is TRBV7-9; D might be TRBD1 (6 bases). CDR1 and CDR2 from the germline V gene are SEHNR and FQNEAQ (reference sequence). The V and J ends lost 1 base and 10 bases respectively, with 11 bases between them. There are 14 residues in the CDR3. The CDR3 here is CASSLGAGVSPLHF. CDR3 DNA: TGTGCCAGCAGCTTAGGTGCAGGGGTCTCACCCCTCCACTTT.

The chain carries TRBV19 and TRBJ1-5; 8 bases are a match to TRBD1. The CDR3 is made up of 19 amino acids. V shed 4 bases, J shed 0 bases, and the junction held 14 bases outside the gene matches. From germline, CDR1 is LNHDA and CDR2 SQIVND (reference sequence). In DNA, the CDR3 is TGTGCCAGTAGTAGACTACCGGGACAGGACCCATATAGCAATCAGCCCCAGCATTTT. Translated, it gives CASSRLPGQDPYSNQPQHF.

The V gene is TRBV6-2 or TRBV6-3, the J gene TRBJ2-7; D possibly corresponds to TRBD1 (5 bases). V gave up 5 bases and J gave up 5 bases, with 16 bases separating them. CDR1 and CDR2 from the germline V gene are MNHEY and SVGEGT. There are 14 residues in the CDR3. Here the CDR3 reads CASSLRTPADEQYF. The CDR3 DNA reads TGTGCCAGCAGTCTCCGGACACCGGCGGACGAGCAGTACTTC.

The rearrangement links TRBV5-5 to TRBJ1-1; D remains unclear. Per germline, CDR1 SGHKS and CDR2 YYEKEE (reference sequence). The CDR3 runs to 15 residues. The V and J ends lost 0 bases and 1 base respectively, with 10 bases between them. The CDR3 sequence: CASSLGAAPNTEAFF. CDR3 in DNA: TGTGCCAGCAGCTTGGGAGCGGCCCCGAACACTGAAGCTTTCTTT.

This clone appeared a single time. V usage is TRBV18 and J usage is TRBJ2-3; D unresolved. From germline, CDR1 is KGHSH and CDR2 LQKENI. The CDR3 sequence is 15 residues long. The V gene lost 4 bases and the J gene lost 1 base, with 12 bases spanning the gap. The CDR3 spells CASSRSVSGTDTQYF. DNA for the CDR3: TGTGCCAGCTCACGGAGCGTTTCGGGCACAGATACGCAGTATTTT.

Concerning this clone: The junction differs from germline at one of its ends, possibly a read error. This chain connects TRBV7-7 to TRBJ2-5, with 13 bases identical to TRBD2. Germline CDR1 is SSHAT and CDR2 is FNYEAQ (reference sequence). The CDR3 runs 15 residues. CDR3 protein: CASSLGTSGVETQYF. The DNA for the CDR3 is TGTGCTAGCAGCTTAGGGACTAGCGGGGTGGAGACCCAGTACTTC.

CDR3 DNA: TGTGCCAGCAGTTTATTAGACACCGGAGGGCATGGCTACACCTTC. Translated, it gives CASSLLDTGGHGYTF. J is TRBJ1-2 and V is TRBV28, with D hard to call. The CDR3 is 15 residues long. The V end was cut by 1 base, the J end by 6 bases, with 15 bases between. Germline CDR1 reads MDHEN; CDR2 reads SYDVKM.

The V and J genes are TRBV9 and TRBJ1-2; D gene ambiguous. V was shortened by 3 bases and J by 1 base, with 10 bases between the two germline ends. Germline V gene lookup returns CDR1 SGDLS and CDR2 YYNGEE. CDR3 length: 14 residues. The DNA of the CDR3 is TGTGCCAGCAGCGCCGCGAATGGTAACTATGGCTACACCTTC. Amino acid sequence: CASSAANGNYGYTF.

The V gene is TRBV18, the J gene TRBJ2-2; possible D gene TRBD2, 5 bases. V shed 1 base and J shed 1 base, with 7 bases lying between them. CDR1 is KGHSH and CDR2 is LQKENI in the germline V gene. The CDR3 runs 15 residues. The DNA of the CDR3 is TGTGCCAGCTCACCACTGGGGAGGAACACCGGGGAGCTGTTTTTT. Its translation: CASSPLGRNTGELFF.

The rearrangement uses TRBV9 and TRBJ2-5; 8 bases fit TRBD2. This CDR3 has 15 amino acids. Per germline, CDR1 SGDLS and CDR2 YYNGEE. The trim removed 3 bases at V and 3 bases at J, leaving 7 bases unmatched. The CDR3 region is CASSGPVSGEETQYF. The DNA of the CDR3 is TGTGCCAGCAGCGGACCCGTTAGCGGGGAAGAGACCCAGTACTTC.

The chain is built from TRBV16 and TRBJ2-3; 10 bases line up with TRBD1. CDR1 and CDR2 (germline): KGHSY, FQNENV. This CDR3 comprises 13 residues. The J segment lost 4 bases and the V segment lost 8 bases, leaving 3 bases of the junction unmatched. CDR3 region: CASGQGDSDTQYF. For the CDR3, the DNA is TGTGCCAGCGGACAGGGGGACTCAGATACGCAGTATTTT.

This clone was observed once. The CDR3 DNA sequence: TGTGCCAGCAGCCTCGGATATCAAACTGGGAATCAGCCCCAGCATTTT. It encodes CASSLGYQTGNQPQHF. J is TRBJ1-5 and V is TRBV7-2; D gene unclear. V dropped 5 bases and J dropped 4 bases, with 18 bases sitting between them. The length of the CDR3 is 16 residues. CDR1 is SGHTA and CDR2 is FQGNSA in the germline V gene.

CDR3 protein: CASSQGGALGTDTQYF. The CDR3 DNA is TGCGCCAGCAGCCAAGGGGGGGCGTTGGGCACAGATACGCAGTATTTT. The rearrangement uses TRBV4-3 and TRBJ2-3, with D possibly being TRBD1 or TRBD2 (6 bases each). CDR3 length equals 16 residues. V was cut by 1 base and J by 1 base, with 12 bases left in between. Germline V gene sequence: CDR1 LGHNA, CDR2 YSLEER.

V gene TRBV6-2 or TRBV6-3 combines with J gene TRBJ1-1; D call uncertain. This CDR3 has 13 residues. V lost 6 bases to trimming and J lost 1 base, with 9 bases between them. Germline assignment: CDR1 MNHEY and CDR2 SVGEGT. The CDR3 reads CASSDHGNTEAFF. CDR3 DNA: TGTGCCAGCAGCGATCATGGGAACACTGAAGCTTTCTTT.

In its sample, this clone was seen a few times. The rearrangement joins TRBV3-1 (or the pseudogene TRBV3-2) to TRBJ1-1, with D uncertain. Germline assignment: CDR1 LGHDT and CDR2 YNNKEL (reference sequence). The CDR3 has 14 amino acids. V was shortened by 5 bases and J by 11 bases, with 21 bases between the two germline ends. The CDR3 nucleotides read TGTGCCAGCAGCAAGCCCCCGAGCGGCTTGGGGGCTTTCTTT. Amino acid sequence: CASSKPPSGLGAFF.

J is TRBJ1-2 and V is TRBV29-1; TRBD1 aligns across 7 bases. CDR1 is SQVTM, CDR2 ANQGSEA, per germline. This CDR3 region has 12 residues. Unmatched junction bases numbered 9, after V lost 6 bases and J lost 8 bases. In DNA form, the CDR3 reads TGCAGCGTGGACAGGCAAGAAGGCGGCTACACCTTC. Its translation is CSVDRQEGGYTF.

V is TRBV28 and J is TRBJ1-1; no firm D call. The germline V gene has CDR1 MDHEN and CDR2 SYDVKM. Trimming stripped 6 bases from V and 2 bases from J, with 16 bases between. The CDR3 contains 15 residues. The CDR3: CASRLFPLQNTEAFF. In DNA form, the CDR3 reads TGTGCCAGCAGACTTTTTCCTCTGCAAAACACTGAAGCTTTCTTT.

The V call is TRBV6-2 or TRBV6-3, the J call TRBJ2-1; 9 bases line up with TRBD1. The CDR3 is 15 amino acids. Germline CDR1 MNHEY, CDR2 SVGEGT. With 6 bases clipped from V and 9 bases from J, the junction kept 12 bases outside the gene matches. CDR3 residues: CASSSGTGPLGEQFF. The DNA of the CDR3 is TGTGCCAGCAGCTCCGGGACAGGGCCCCTCGGTGAGCAGTTCTTC.

The CDR3 DNA follows: TGTGCCAGCAGCGTAGCAGGGACCAGCAATCAGCCCCAGCATTTT. Its translation: CASSVAGTSNQPQHF. V and J are TRBV9 and TRBJ1-5, with a weak D call TRBD1 (5 bases). V lost 0 bases and J 1 base, leaving 8 bases between the germline ends. The length of the CDR3 is 15 residues. Germline CDR1 and CDR2: SGDLS and YYNGEE.

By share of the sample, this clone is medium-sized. As DNA, the CDR3 is TGTGCCAGCAGCCATAGACTAGCGGGGGGGCCTACAGATACGCAGTATTTT. Protein product: CASSHRLAGGPTDTQYF. The V call is TRBV5-4, the J call TRBJ2-3; 14 positions match TRBD2. After removal of 4 bases from V and 3 bases from J, the junction contained 7 bases not matched to a gene. The length of the CDR3 is 17 residues. Germline CDR1 is SGHNT and CDR2 is YYREEE (reference sequence). Combining the CDR3 with reference TRBV5-4 and TRBJ2-3 gives the whole variable domain ETGVTQSPTHLIKTRGQQVTLRCSSQSGHNTVSWYQQALGQGPQFIFQYYREEENGRGNFPPRFSGLQFPNYSSELNVNALELDDSALYLCASSHRLAGGPTDTQYFGPGTRLTVL.

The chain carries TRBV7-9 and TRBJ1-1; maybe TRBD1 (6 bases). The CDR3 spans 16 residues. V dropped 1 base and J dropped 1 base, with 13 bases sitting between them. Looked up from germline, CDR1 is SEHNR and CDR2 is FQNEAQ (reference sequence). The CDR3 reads CASSLVPGAENTEAFF. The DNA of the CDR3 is TGTGCCAGCAGCTTAGTGCCGGGGGCAGAGAACACTGAAGCTTTCTTT.

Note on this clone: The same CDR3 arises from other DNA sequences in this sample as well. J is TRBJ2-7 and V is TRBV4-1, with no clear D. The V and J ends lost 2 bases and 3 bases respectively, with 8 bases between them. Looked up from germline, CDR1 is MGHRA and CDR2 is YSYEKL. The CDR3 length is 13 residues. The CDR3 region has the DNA TGCGCCAGCAGCCAATTAGAGGACTACGAGCAGTACTTC. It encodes CASSQLEDYEQYF.

CDR3 sequence (DNA): TGTGCCAGCAGCCCCCACGCTTCAGGGGCCTATGGCTACACCTTC. Amino acid sequence: CASSPHASGAYGYTF. This chain uses TRBV6-6 with TRBJ1-2; tentatively, D is TRBD1 (6 bases). CDR3 length: 15 amino acids. The V and J ends lost 6 bases and 4 bases respectively, with 18 bases between them. The germline V gene has CDR1 MNHNY and CDR2 SVGAGI (reference sequence).

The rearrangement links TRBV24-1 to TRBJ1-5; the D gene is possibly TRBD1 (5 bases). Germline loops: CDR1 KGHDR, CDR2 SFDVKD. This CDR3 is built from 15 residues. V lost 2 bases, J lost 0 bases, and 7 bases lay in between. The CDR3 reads CATSDYRNSNQPQHF. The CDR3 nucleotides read TGTGCCACCAGTGATTACAGGAATAGCAATCAGCCCCAGCATTTT.